The rows below give T cell receptor beta chains drawn from one sample of a study of T cell repertoires in cytomegalovirus infection. TCRdb redid the calling of the reads with MiXCR, one entry per CDR3 protein. The sample includes about 490,000 distinct CDR3 sequences, about 15% of them seen just once. The sequencing sample was made of CD8+ T cells from PBMCs. These receptors were collected from a human donor in good health (CMV status not recorded). Some clones in this sample may be carry-over from other donors' samples. CDR3s include the opening cysteine and the closing phenylalanine or tryptophan. D genes are given only for firm matches. Clone sizes are given selectively: once, few, many, or a class where the clone is expanded.

many	TRBV7-9	TRBJ1-2	.	CASSLWRDGYTF	TGTGCCAGCAGCTTATGGCGGGATGGCTACACCTTC
many	TRBV20-1	TRBJ2-5	TRBD2	CSADRTSGYDTQETQYF	TGCAGTGCGGACCGGACTAGCGGGTACGATACGCAAGAGACCCAGTACTTC
.	TRBV10-3	TRBJ1-3	.	CAISGAMGSGNTIYF	TGTGCCATCAGTGGAGCCATGGGCTCTGGAAACACCATATATTTT
few	TRBV20-1	TRBJ2-7	.	CSARDKRGSSYEQYF	TGCAGTGCTAGAGATAAAAGGGGAAGCTCCTACGAGCAGTACTTC
.	TRBV27	TRBJ1-4	.	CASSFKNRVGVNEKLFF	TGTGCCAGCAGTTTCAAAAACAGGGTGGGGGTCAATGAAAAACTGTTTTTT
few	TRBV11-3	TRBJ2-1	TRBD2	CASSLAAGAYNEQFF	TGTGCCAGCAGCTTAGCAGCGGGGGCCTACAATGAGCAGTTCTTC
.	TRBV27	TRBJ2-3	.	CASTGGADTQYF	TGTGCCAGCACCGGGGGCGCAGATACGCAGTATTTT
many	TRBV7-6	TRBJ2-2	TRBD1	CASSNRDRGIGELFF	TGTGCCAGCAGTAACCGGGACAGGGGCATCGGGGAGCTGTTTTTT
.	TRBV3-1	TRBJ1-1	.	CASSQERRKAFF	TGTGCCAGCAGCCAAGAAAGGAGAAAAGCTTTCTTT
many	TRBV7-2	TRBJ2-7	.	CASSLARKGRSYEQYF	TGTGCCAGCAGCTTAGCGAGGAAGGGGCGATCCTACGAGCAGTACTTC
few	TRBV10-3	TRBJ2-7	TRBD1	CAISRTGEEQYF	TGTGCCATCAGCAGGACAGGGGAAGAGCAGTACTTC
.	TRBV2	TRBJ2-1	.	CASTGANEQFF	TGTGCCAGCACGGGAGCAAATGAGCAGTTCTTC
.	TRBV14	TRBJ2-7	TRBD2	CASSQLAGGAYEQYF	TGTGCCAGCAGCCAGTTGGCGGGAGGGGCCTACGAGCAGTACTTC
many	TRBV20-1	TRBJ2-7	.	CSARDLARSSYEQYF	TGCAGTGCTAGGGACCTAGCGCGGAGCTCCTACGAGCAGTACTTC
.	TRBV24-1	TRBJ2-5	.	CATSDDQETQYF	TGTGCCACCAGTGATGACCAAGAGACCCAGTACTTC
few	TRBV27	TRBJ1-5	.	CASSPRGGVNQPQHF	TGTGCCAGCAGTCCCCGGGGGGGGGTGAATCAGCCCCAGCATTTT
.	TRBV10-3	TRBJ2-1	TRBD1	CAISPGGPSNQQFF	TGTGCCATCAGCCCAGGGGGCCCGTCAAATCAGCAGTTCTTC
few	TRBV5-5	TRBJ2-7	TRBD2	CASSGTSGSGEQYF	TGTGCCAGCAGCGGGACTAGCGGGAGTGGGGAGCAGTACTTC